The 13 T cell receptor beta chains listed next were all sequenced from one sample in a study of spatial heterogeneity in lung cancer (dated by TCRdb to the late 2010s). Beyond this particular receptor, the publication reports: The number of expanded intratumoral alpha and beta TCRs correlated with the tumor nonsynonymous mutation count.

Their recognized antigens are unknown. Library creation used 5' RACE. For sequencing, a NextSeq 500 was employed. In TCRdb, the public reads were trimmed at Q25 with fastp and aligned with MiXCR, with productive beta chains retained. Rows are unified per CDR3 protein, each entry keeping the most common DNA and genes. The sample records 7,500 to 10,000 distinct CDR3 sequences, 8.7% of which are singletons. Around 13% of the sample goes to the ten largest clones. Sample time point, as interpreted from the label and publication: sample taken at primary tumor resection. This sample comprised lung tumor tissue, obtained at surgery. These receptors all stem from a female donor with early-stage non-small cell lung cancer.

A few counts support this clonotype. The V and J genes are TRBV15 and TRBJ2-1; D could derive from TRBD1 or TRBD2 (6 bases each). This CDR3 comprises 14 residues. Germline CDR1 LNHNV, CDR2 YYDKDF (reference sequence). V was pared by 2 bases and J by 7 bases, with 12 bases between. CDR3 sequence reads: CATSRNVGGNEQFF. The CDR3 DNA reads as TGTGCCACCAGCAGAAACGTAGGGGGGAATGAGCAGTTCTTC.

The V gene is TRBV28, the J gene TRBJ2-3; TRBD1 matches at 7 bases. Germline CDR1 is MDHEN and CDR2 is SYDVKM. Trimming cost V 3 bases and J 3 bases; bases outside gene matches: 9. The CDR3 length is 16 residues. The CDR3 nucleotides are TGTGCCAGCAGTTTTACCCCGGGACAGCAAACAGATACGCAGTATTTT. As protein: CASSFTPGQQTDTQYF. Together with reference TRBV28 and TRBJ2-3, the CDR3 gives the full variable domain: DVKVTQSSRYLVKRTGEKVFLECVQDMDHENMFWYRQDPGLGLRLIYFSYDVKMKEKGDIPEGYSVSREKKERFSLILESASTNQTSMYLCASSFTPGQQTDTQYFGPGTRLTVL.

This clonotype was observed a handful of times. The gene calls are TRBV28 and TRBJ1-5; 7 bases map to TRBD1. The length of the CDR3 is 15 residues. Germline loops: CDR1 MDHEN, CDR2 SYDVKM. With V trimmed by 6 bases and J by 6 bases, 11 bases remained unmatched. CDR3: CASSLQTGEPQPQHF. The CDR3 DNA is TGTGCCAGCAGCTTACAAACAGGGGAGCCTCAGCCCCAGCATTTT.

The sample holds many counts of this clonotype. The chain recombines TRBV19 with TRBJ2-7; unclear D gene. CDR1 and CDR2 from the germline V gene are LNHDA and SQIVND (reference sequence). V was trimmed by 3 bases and J by 4 bases, leaving 10 bases between them. This CDR3 comprises 13 residues. Here the CDR3 reads CASSIKVRYEQYF. The CDR3 DNA follows: TGTGCCAGTAGTATTAAGGTCCGGTACGAGCAGTACTTC.

This clonotype was counted at least ten times. V usage is TRBV6-2 or TRBV6-3 and J usage is TRBJ1-5; no definite D call. The CDR3 has 15 amino acids. The germline CDR1 and CDR2 sequences are MNHEY and SVGEGT. V dropped 2 bases and J dropped 7 bases, with 15 bases sitting between them. DNA for the CDR3: TGTGCCAGCAGTTACCGGACCCCAATTTGGCAGCCCCAGCATTTT. Its protein is CASSYRTPIWQPQHF.

The rearrangement links TRBV6-5 to TRBJ2-7; a weak D match, TRBD1 (6 bases). The CDR3 has 15 residues. Looked up from germline, CDR1 is MNHEY and CDR2 is SVGAGI. Trimming pared 7 bases from V and 2 bases from J, leaving 18 bases between. The CDR3 region is CASTSSQGSAYEQYF. CDR3 sequence (DNA): TGTGCCAGCACCTCGAGCCAGGGGAGCGCCTACGAGCAGTACTTC.

This clonotype has at least ten counts. This chain links TRBV19 with TRBJ1-5, with D perhaps TRBD1 (5 bases). V was shortened by 6 bases and J by 0 bases, with 12 bases between the two germline ends. Germline V lookup: CDR1 LNHDA, CDR2 SQIVND (reference sequence). This CDR3 has 15 residues. CDR3 protein: CASRRQFHSNQPQHF. CDR3 in DNA: TGTGCCAGTAGGAGACAGTTTCATAGCAATCAGCCCCAGCATTTT.

This clonotype was recorded many times. The gene calls are TRBV20-1 and TRBJ2-5; tentative D call: TRBD1 (6 bases). Germline CDR1 DFQATT, CDR2 SNEGSKA (reference sequence). V lost 6 bases to trimming and J lost 7 bases, with 12 bases between them. The CDR3 runs to 11 residues. The CDR3 DNA is TGCAGTGCGGTACAGGGTTGGACCCAGTACTTC. It codes for CSAVQGWTQYF.

This clonotype was observed a handful of times. The chain is built from TRBV11-3 and TRBJ2-7; D is ambiguous. The CDR3 spans 14 residues. The germline V gene encodes CDR1 SGHNT and CDR2 YENEEA. Trimming stripped 5 bases from V and 2 bases from J, with 13 bases between. This CDR3 is CASSPRIDPYEQYF. The CDR3 DNA reads TGTGCCAGCAGCCCACGGATCGACCCCTACGAGCAGTACTTC. Combining the CDR3 with reference TRBV11-3 and TRBJ2-7 gives the whole variable domain EAGVVQSPRYKIIEKKQPVAFWCNPISGHNTLYWYLQNLGQGPELLIRYENEEAVDDSQLPKDRFSAERLKGVDSTLKIQPAELGDSAVYLCASSPRIDPYEQYFGPGTRLTVT.

This clonotype was detected ten times or more. J is TRBJ2-2 and V is TRBV7-2; 8 bases fit TRBD2. Trimming took 5 bases from V and 7 from J; bases not matched to a gene: 3. This CDR3 comprises 13 residues. The germline V gene has CDR1 SGHTA and CDR2 FQGNSA. CDR3 sequence (DNA): TGTGCCAGCAGCGGGGGGACTAGCGGGGAGCTGTTTTTT. Translating gives CASSGGTSGELFF.

There are a few counts of this clonotype. The rearrangement joins TRBV3-1 to TRBJ1-3; tentatively, D is TRBD1 (6 bases). The V gene lost 4 bases and the J gene lost 0 bases, with 7 bases spanning the gap. This CDR3 is 14 amino acids long. CDR1 is LGHDT, CDR2 YNNKEL, per germline (reference sequence). The DNA of the CDR3 is TGTGCCAGCAGCCTGGGGGCCTCTGGAAACACCATATATTTT. Its translation: CASSLGASGNTIYF.

This clonotype was counted ten times or more. V is TRBV20-1 and J is TRBJ2-7, with 10 bases that match TRBD1. This CDR3 comprises 15 residues. The germline gives CDR1 DFQATT, CDR2 SNEGSKA (reference sequence). Trimming took 0 bases from V and 3 from J; bases not matched to a gene: 5. CDR3: CSARERTGGGYEQYF. The CDR3 coding sequence is TGCAGTGCTAGAGAACGGACAGGGGGAGGCTACGAGCAGTACTTC.

By sample share, this clonotype is medium-sized (0.01 to 0.1%). This rearrangement joins TRBV6-4 to TRBJ1-2, with D unclear. V dropped 0 bases and J dropped 4 bases, with 6 bases sitting between them. CDR1 and CDR2 (germline): MRHNA, SNTAGT. This CDR3 contains 13 residues. The CDR3 reads CASSDSAGYGYTF. The CDR3, as DNA: TGTGCCAGCAGTGACTCGGCAGGCTATGGCTACACCTTC.